This T cell receptor (beta chain) was sequenced in a study of PD-1 blockade in classical Hodgkin lymphoma. Findings and caveats of the study: Anyone who began nivolumab under 1 year after ASCT was excluded.

The table came from immunoSEQ multiplex PCR; TCRdb's copy has only in-frame clones and leaves some out. Found here are tens of thousands of clones, 75% to 85% of them singletons; the top ten hold approximately 15%. Time point reported: cycle 4 day 1 (C4D1), after 6 weeks of nivolumab. Patients all relapsed after autologous stem cell transplantation, and there was variation in brentuximab vedotin exposure. A word on this clone: Its antigen is as yet unknown.

The starting material was peripheral blood mononuclear cells (PBMCs), obtained before the fourth cycle of nivolumab. This receptor was obtained from a human donor with classical Hodgkin lymphoma.

Here the CDR3 DNA reads TGTGCCAGCAGCTTAGAGGCACCCGAGAAGAACACTGAAGCTTTCTTT. Amino acids: CASSLEAPEKNTEAFF. The V gene is TRBV13, the J gene TRBJ1-1, with D unclear. This CDR3 is built from 16 residues. The germline V gene encodes CDR1 PRHDT and CDR2 FYEKMQ (reference sequence). Trimming left V 1 base short and J 1 base short, with 13 bases between.